The clone carrying this T cell receptor (beta chain) was recorded at least ten times. With 7 bases removed from V and 9 bases from J, the gap between germline ends came to 22 bases. The CDR3 sequence is 13 residues long. The V gene's germline CDR1 is SQVTM and CDR2 ANQGSEA. This specimen comes from a study of CD8 T cells in ankylosing spondylitis. Quantitative 5'-RACE with molecular barcodes generated TCR beta libraries. TCRdb processed the 5' RACE reads anew with MiXCR; each CDR3 protein has one entry. The sample holds 300,000 to 350,000 distinct CDR3 sequences, less than 25% seen once. The TCR comes from a female donor with ankylosing spondylitis or in good health (not recorded which). The genes are TRBV29-1 and TRBJ2-7, with D possibly TRBD2 on 5 matching bases. What was sequenced was blood, either unsorted or a sorted T cell fraction (not recorded which). The CDR3 loop is CSASGPEILGQYF. The CDR3 DNA follows: TGCAGCGCGAGCGGACCCGAGATTTTGGGGCAGTACTTC.